The 9 T cell receptor beta chains given below trace back to one sample, sequenced in a study of regulatory T cells in long-lasting Graves disease. Time point meaning: persistent/refractory GD, antithyroid drugs over 5 years with positive TRAb. After RNA was extracted from PBMCs, the TCR library was made from it. Construction of the TCR beta libraries employed iRepertoire HTBI primers in conjunction with Arm-PCR of CDR3 regions. TCRdb analysed the multiplex PCR reads with MiXCR anew, one entry per CDR3 protein. The table lists 350,000 to 450,000 distinct CDR3 sequences, less than 25% of them singletons. This specimen consisted of peripheral blood mononuclear cells (PBMCs), obtained when the disease was refractory, from a patient treated with antithyroid drugs. Receptor source: a female donor with Graves disease.

This sequence joins TRBV27 and TRBJ1-1; D remains ambiguous. CDR1 and CDR2 (germline): MNHEY, SMNVEV (reference sequence). The length of the CDR3 is 16 residues. The V end was cut by 1 base, the J end by 1 base, with 13 bases between. The CDR3 sequence: CASSLLGPTENTEAFF. In nucleotides, the CDR3 is TGTGCCAGCAGTTTATTAGGCCCCACAGAGAACACTGAAGCTTTCTTT.

In its sample, this clonotype was seen many times. This chain connects TRBV12-3 or TRBV12-4 to TRBJ1-2, with 8 bases aligning to TRBD1. The CDR3 runs 14 residues. V lost 0 bases and J lost 6; bases outside the gene matches: 3. Here the CDR3 DNA reads TGTGCCAGCAGTTTAGCGGGGACAGGTCATGGCTACACCTTC. Translating it yields CASSLAGTGHGYTF.

This clonotype was picked up a small number of times. The rearrangement links TRBV27 to TRBJ2-7; 8 bases align to TRBD2. Germline-derived CDR1 and CDR2 are MNHEY and SMNVEV (reference sequence). Trimming cost V 8 bases and J 3 bases; bases outside gene matches: 6. This CDR3 comprises 13 residues. The CDR3 sequence: CASAPAGVYEQYF. The CDR3 DNA reads as TGTGCCAGCGCCCCAGCGGGAGTCTACGAGCAGTACTTC.

This clonotype was found a few times. The V gene is TRBV3-1, the J gene TRBJ2-7; D call uncertain. V lost 0 bases, J lost 4 bases, and 7 bases lay in between. Germline lookup yields CDR1 LGHDT and CDR2 YNNKEL (reference sequence). The CDR3 loop spans 13 amino acids. CDR3 sequence: CASSQDRPYEQYF. DNA for the CDR3: TGTGCCAGCAGCCAAGACAGGCCATACGAGCAGTACTTC.

The V gene is TRBV15, the J gene TRBJ1-3; D may be TRBD1 (6 bases). This CDR3 is 15 amino acids long. V lost 0 bases and J 3 bases, leaving 9 bases between the germline ends. Per the germline V gene, CDR1 is LNHNV and CDR2 is YYDKDF (reference sequence). CDR3 nucleotide sequence: TGTGCCACCAGCAGAGATCAGGGGTATGGAAACACCATATATTTT. Translation: CATSRDQGYGNTIYF.

The chain couples TRBV7-9 to TRBJ2-7; a possible D gene is TRBD2 (6 bases). CDR3 length: 11 residues. Germline CDR1 and CDR2: SEHNR and FQNEAQ (reference sequence). Trimming shortened V by 8 bases and J by 5 bases, and 10 bases separated the two germline ends. The chain's CDR3 is CASGWGDEQYF. In nucleotides, the CDR3 is TGTGCCAGCGGTTGGGGGGACGAGCAGTACTTC.

This clonotype was observed a few times. The V gene is TRBV18, the J gene TRBJ1-1, with TRBD1 as a possible D gene (5 bases). V was shortened by 4 bases and J by 8 bases, with 14 bases between the two germline ends. The CDR3 has 13 residues. CDR1 and CDR2 from the germline V gene are KGHSH and LQKENI. The CDR3 loop is CASSLLVGDEAFF. The CDR3 coding sequence is TGTGCCAGCTCACTCTTAGTGGGGGACGAAGCTTTCTTT.

The chain combines TRBV27 with TRBJ2-5; TRBD1 aligns across 8 bases. TRBJ2-1 matches the DNA end more closely, so the J call is doubtful. The CDR3 is 15 amino acids. The germline V gene encodes CDR1 MNHEY and CDR2 SMNVEV (reference sequence). CDR3 region: CASSPLRGLNNEQFF. Written as DNA, the CDR3 is TGTGCCAGCAGTCCCCTCAGGGGGCTCAACAATGAGCAGTTCTTC.

This clonotype showed up just a few times. This chain uses TRBV6-1 with TRBJ1-2; tentative D call: TRBD1 (5 bases). The CDR3 totals 9 residues. V was pared by 11 bases and J by 7 bases, with 8 bases between. The V gene's germline CDR1 is MNHNS and CDR2 SASEGT. In DNA, the CDR3 is TGTGCCGTGGACACTGGCTACACCTTC. This translates into CAVDTGYTF.